This is a list of T cell receptor beta chains from one sample in a study of PD-1 blockade in classical Hodgkin lymphoma. Assay: immunoSEQ multiplex PCR; the TCRdb copy retains only in-frame clones and omits some. The sample lists some 20,000 clones, around 82% occurring once. This specimen consisted of peripheral blood mononuclear cells (PBMCs), obtained before the fourth cycle of nivolumab. The receptors were sampled from a human donor with classical Hodgkin lymphoma. The CDR3 runs from the conserved cysteine through the conserved F or W. D genes are given only for firm matches. A clone size is listed for some rows: how often the clone was seen (once, few, many), or a class if it is expanded.

clone_size d_call j_call v_call cdr3_nt cdr3_aa
NA NA TRBJ1-1 TRBV19 TGTGCCAGCGTTCGGGAGGTGAACACTGAAGCTTTCTTT CASVREVNTEAFF
NA TRBD1 TRBJ1-2 TRBV19 TGTGCCAGTAGTCCCCAGGGACAGGACTCTAACTATGGCTACACCTTC CASSPQGQDSNYGYTF
NA NA TRBJ2-5 TRBV5-6 TGTGCCAGCAGCTTGGCTACAGCCCAAGAGACCCAGTACTTC CASSLATAQETQYF
few NA TRBJ2-5 TRBV28 TGTGCCAGCAGTGTGGGGGGCGAAGAGACCCAGTACTTC CASSVGGEETQYF
once NA TRBJ1-5 TRBV30 TGTGCCTGGAGTGCGGGGCCCAATCAGCCCCAGCATTTT CAWSAGPNQPQHF
NA NA TRBJ1-3 TRBV9 TGTGCCAGCAGCGGCCCAGTCTCTGGAAACACCATATATTTT CASSGPVSGNTIYF
NA NA TRBJ1-5 TRBV6-1 TGTGCCAGCAGAACCGGGACATCTTTCAATCAGCCCCAGCATTTT CASRTGTSFNQPQHF
NA NA TRBJ2-2 TRBV30 TGTGCCTGGAGTGGGGTTTCCGGGGAGCTGTTTTTT CAWSGVSGELFF
few NA TRBJ1-3 TRBV7-9 TGTGCCAGCAGCTTTCCCGGGACCAACACCATATATTTT CASSFPGTNTIYF
few NA TRBJ2-3 TRBV30 TGTGCCTGGAGTGTACTCGGGAGAGCAGATACGCAGTATTTT CAWSVLGRADTQYF
few NA TRBJ1-2 TRBV5-6 TGTGCCAGCAGCTCCAGAGTAATCTATGGCTACACCTTC CASSSRVIYGYTF
once TRBD1 TRBJ2-2 TRBV19 TGTGCCAGTAGTATAGAGCAGTTGGACAGGGACACCGGGGAGCTGTTTTTT CASSIEQLDRDTGELFF
NA NA TRBJ2-7 TRBV19 TGTGCCAGTAGTATGGGCCCCGGGATACCGTCCTACGAGCAGTACTTC CASSMGPGIPSYEQYF
few NA TRBJ1-2 TRBV7-2 TGTGCCAGCAGTCGGATCGGGTCTAACTATGGCTACACCTTC CASSRIGSNYGYTF
NA TRBD2 TRBJ2-7 TRBV7-2 TGTGCCAGCAGCGCGACTAGCGGGAGGGTCTCCTACGAGCAGTACTTC CASSATSGRVSYEQYF
few NA TRBJ2-7 TRBV19 TGTGCCAGTAGTATCACGGGGGAGACATACGAGCAGTACTTC CASSITGETYEQYF
few TRBD2 TRBJ2-2 TRBV7-2 TGTGCCAGCAGTTCGACGGGGGGGGCCAAGCGGGAGCTGTTTTTT CASSSTGGAKRELFF
once TRBD1 TRBJ1-5 TRBV6-5 TGTGCCAGCAGCCCCGGGACAGGGGTCAATCAGCCCCAGCATTTT CASSPGTGVNQPQHF
NA NA TRBJ2-2 TRBV6-4 TGTGCCAGCAGTGACTCTTGGGGGGACCCCAACACCGGGGAGCTGTTTTTT CASSDSWGDPNTGELFF
medium-sized NA TRBJ2-6 TRBV6-1 TGTGCCAGCAGTGACGAGGGGGCTGGGGCCAACGTCCTGACTTTC CASSDEGAGANVLTF
NA NA TRBJ2-2 TRBV6-4 TGTGCCAGCAGTGTGGGAAACACCGGGGAGCTGTTTTTT CASSVGNTGELFF
NA TRBD1 TRBJ2-3 TRBV5-1 TGCGCCAGCAGCGACGGGACAGGGGTTAGCACAGATACGCAGTATTTT CASSDGTGVSTDTQYF
few NA TRBJ2-4 TRBV19 TGTGCCAGTAGTATTAGGGTAGCGGCGCTTCATCAAATTCAGTACTTC CASSIRVAALHQIQYF
NA TRBD1 TRBJ2-4 TRBV6-4 TGTGCCAGCAACCGGGACAGGGGACGACTAGCCAAAAACATTCAGTACTTC CASNRDRGRLAKNIQYF
once TRBD1 TRBJ2-7 TRBV5-4 TGTGCCAGCAGCTTGATCGGACAGGGGAGCGAGCAGTACTTC CASSLIGQGSEQYF
NA NA TRBJ1-2 TRBV2 TGTGCCAGCAGTGGTCCGGGGATGCAGGATGGCTACACCTTC CASSGPGMQDGYTF
NA NA TRBJ2-5 TRBV5-1 TGCGCCAGCGCGACCGGGACCGCCGTCCGGGAGACCCAGTACTTC CASATGTAVRETQYF
once NA TRBJ1-5 TRBV27 TGTGCCAGCAGTTTAAGGGCAAAGGGTAGCAATCAGCCCCAGCATTTT CASSLRAKGSNQPQHF
NA NA TRBJ2-2 TRBV25-1 TGTGCCAGCAGTGGGAGGGGGCCCGTCACCGGGGAGCTGTTTTTT CASSGRGPVTGELFF
NA NA TRBJ2-3 TRBV28 TGTGCCAGCAGCCCTACAGGGTTAGATACGCAGTATTTT CASSPTGLDTQYF
NA TRBD2 TRBJ2-1 TRBV4-3 TGCGCCAGCAGCCAAGTTTTTGAACTAGCGGGATTTGGTGAGCAGTTCTTC CASSQVFELAGFGEQFF
NA NA TRBJ2-3 TRBV10-1 TGCGCCAGCAGTGCGAGACAGTCCACAGATACGCAGTATTTT CASSARQSTDTQYF
few NA TRBJ2-3 TRBV15 TGTGCCACCGCGGGGATGGGACAGCTACGCACAGATACGCAGTATTTT CATAGMGQLRTDTQYF